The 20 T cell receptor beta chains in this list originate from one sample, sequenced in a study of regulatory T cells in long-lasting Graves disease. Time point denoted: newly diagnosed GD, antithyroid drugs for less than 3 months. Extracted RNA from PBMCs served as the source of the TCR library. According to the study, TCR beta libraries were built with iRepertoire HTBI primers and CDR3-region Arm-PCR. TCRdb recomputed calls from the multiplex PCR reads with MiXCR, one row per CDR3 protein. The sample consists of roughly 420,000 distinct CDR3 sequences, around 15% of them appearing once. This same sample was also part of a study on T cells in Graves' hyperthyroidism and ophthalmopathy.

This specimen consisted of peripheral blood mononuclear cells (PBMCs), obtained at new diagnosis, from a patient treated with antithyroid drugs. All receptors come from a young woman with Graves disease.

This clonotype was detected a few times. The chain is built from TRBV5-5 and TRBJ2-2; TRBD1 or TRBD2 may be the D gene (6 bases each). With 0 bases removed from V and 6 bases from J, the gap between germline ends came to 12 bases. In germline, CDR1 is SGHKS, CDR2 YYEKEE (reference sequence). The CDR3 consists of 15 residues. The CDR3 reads CASSLVTRGAGELFF. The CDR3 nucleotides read TGTGCCAGCAGCTTGGTGACTAGGGGGGCCGGGGAGCTGTTTTTT.

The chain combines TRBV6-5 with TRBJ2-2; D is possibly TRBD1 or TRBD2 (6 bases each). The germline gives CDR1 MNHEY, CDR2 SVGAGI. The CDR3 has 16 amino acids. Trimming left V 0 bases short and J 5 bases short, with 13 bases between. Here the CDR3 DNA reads TGTGCCAGCAGTTACTCAGGGGGACTCAGTACCGGGGAGCTGTTTTTT. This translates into CASSYSGGLSTGELFF.

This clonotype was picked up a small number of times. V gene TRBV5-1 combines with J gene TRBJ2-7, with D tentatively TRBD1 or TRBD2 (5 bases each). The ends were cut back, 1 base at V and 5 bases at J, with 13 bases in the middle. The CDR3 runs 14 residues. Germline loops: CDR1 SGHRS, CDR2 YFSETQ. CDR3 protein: CASSLWSGSHEQYF. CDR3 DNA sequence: TGCGCCAGCAGCTTGTGGTCAGGGAGTCACGAGCAGTACTTC.

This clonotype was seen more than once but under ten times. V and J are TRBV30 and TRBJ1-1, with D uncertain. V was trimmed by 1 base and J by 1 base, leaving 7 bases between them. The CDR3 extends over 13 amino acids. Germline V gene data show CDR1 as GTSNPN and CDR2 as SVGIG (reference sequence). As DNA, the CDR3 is TGTGCCTGGAGTGGAGCCCGGAACACTGAAGCTTTCTTT. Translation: CAWSGARNTEAFF.

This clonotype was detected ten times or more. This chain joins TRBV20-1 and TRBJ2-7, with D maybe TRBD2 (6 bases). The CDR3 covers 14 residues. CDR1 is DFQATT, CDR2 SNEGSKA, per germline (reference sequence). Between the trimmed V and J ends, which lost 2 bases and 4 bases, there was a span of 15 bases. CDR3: CSARRIVSGYEQYF. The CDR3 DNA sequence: TGCAGTGCTAGACGGATTGTTAGCGGTTACGAGCAGTACTTC.

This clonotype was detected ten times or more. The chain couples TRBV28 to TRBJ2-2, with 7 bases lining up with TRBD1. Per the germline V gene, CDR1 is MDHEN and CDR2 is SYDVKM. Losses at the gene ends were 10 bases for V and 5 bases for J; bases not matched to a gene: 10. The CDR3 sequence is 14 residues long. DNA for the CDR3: TGTGCCACCCTAAGCAGACAGGGAACCGGGGAGCTGTTTTTT. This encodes CATLSRQGTGELFF.

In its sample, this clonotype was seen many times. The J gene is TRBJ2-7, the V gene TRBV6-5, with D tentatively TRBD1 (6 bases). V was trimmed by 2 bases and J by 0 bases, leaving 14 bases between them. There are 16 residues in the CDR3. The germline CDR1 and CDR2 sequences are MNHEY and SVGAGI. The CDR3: CASSYPPQGSSYEQYF. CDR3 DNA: TGTGCCAGCAGTTACCCACCACAGGGTAGCTCCTACGAGCAGTACTTC.

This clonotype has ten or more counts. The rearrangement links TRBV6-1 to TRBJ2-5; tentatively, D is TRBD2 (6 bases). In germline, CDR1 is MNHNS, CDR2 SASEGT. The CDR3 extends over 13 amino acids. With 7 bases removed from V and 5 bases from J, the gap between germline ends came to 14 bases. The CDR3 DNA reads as TGTGCCAGCAAGGAGGGACTGGAGGAGACCCAGTACTTC. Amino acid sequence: CASKEGLEETQYF.

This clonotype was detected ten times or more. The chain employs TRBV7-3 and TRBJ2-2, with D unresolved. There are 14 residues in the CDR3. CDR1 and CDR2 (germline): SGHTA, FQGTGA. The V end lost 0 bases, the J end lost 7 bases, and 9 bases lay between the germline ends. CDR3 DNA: TGTGCCAGCAGCTTAACGGGCGATAACGGGGAGCTGTTTTTT. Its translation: CASSLTGDNGELFF.

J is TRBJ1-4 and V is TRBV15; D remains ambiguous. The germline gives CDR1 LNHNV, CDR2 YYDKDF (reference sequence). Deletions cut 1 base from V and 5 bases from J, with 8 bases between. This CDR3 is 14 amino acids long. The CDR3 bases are TGTGCCACCAGCAGAGCTGGGCGGAATGAAAAACTGTTTTTT. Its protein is CATSRAGRNEKLFF.

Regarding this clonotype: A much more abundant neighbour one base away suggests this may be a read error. CDR3 residues: CASSSLDSDNGQFF. The CDR3 coding sequence is TGCGCCAGCAGCTCCCTCGACTCTGACAATGGGCAGTTCTTC. The rearrangement joins TRBV5-1 to TRBJ2-5, with D unresolved. Judging by the DNA end, TRBJ2-1 fits better; the J call may be wrong. This CDR3 has 14 residues. The V gene's germline CDR1 is SGHRS and CDR2 YFSETQ.

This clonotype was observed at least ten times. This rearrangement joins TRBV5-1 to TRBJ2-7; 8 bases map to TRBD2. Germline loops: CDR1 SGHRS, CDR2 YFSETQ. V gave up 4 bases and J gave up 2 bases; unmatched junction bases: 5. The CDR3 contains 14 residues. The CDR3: CASSPSGGAYEQYF. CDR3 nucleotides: TGCGCCAGCAGCCCAAGCGGGGGAGCCTACGAGCAGTACTTC.

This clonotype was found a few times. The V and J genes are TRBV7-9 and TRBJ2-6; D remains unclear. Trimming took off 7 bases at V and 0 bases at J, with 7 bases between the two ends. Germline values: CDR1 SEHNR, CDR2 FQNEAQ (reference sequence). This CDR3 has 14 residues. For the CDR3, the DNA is TGTGCCAGCAATATGGGCTCTGGGGCCAACGTCCTGACTTTC. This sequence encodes CASNMGSGANVLTF. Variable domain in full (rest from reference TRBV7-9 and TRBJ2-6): DTGVSQNPRHKITKRGQNVTFRCDPISEHNRLYWYRQTLGQGPEFLTYFQNEAQLEKSRLLSDRFSAERPKGSFSTLEIQRTEQGDSAMYLCASNMGSGANVLTFGAGSRLTVL.

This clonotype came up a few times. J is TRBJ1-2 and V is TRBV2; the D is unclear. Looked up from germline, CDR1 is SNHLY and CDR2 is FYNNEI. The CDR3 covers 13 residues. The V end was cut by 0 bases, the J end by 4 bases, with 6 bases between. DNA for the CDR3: TGTGCCAGCAGTGAAGCCGACCTCTATGGCTACACCTTC. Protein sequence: CASSEADLYGYTF.

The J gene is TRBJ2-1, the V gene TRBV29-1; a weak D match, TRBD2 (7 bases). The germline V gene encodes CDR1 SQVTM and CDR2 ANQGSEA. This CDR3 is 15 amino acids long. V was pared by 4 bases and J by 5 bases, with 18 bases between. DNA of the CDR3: TGCAGCGTTGGTAAGGGGGAGGGGAAGCACAATGAGCAGTTCTTC. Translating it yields CSVGKGEGKHNEQFF.

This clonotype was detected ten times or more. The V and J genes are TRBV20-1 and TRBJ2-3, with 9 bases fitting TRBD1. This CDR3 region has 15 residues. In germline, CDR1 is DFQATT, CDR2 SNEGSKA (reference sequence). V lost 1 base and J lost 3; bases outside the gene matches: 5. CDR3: CSARGGQGRTDTQYF. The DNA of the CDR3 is TGCAGTGCTAGAGGGGGACAGGGTCGTACAGATACGCAGTATTTT.

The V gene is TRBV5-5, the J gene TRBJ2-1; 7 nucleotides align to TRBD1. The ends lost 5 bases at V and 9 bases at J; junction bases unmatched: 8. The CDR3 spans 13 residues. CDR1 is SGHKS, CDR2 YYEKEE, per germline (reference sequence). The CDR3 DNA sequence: TGTGCCAGCAGACCCACAGGGGCGGGTGAGCAGTTCTTC. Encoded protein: CASRPTGAGEQFF.

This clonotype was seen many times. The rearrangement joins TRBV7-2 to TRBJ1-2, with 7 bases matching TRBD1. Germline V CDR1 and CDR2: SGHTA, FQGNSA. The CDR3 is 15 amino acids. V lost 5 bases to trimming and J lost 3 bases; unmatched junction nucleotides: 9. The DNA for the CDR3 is TGTGCCAGCAGCCCTGATGGGACAGCCTACTATGGCTACACCTTC. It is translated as CASSPDGTAYYGYTF.

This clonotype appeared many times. The CDR3 region is CASSESPAGGTDTQYF. The CDR3 nucleotides are TGCGCCAGCAGTGAGTCTCCAGCGGGTGGGACAGATACGCAGTATTTT. This rearrangement joins TRBV10-2 to TRBJ2-3, with TRBD2 as a possible D gene (6 bases). This CDR3 region has 16 residues. The germline V gene has CDR1 WSHSY and CDR2 SAAADI. The V end lost 0 bases, the J end lost 3 bases, and 13 bases lay between the germline ends.

The CDR3 here is CASSLSGAPYEQYF. The CDR3 DNA is TGTGCCAGCAGCTTGTCGGGGGCCCCCTACGAGCAGTACTTC. V usage is TRBV7-6 and J usage is TRBJ2-7; perhaps D is TRBD1 or TRBD2 (6 bases each). This CDR3 contains 14 residues. CDR1 is SGHVS, CDR2 FNYEAQ, per germline. The V gene lost 3 bases and the J gene lost 2 bases, with 11 bases spanning the gap.